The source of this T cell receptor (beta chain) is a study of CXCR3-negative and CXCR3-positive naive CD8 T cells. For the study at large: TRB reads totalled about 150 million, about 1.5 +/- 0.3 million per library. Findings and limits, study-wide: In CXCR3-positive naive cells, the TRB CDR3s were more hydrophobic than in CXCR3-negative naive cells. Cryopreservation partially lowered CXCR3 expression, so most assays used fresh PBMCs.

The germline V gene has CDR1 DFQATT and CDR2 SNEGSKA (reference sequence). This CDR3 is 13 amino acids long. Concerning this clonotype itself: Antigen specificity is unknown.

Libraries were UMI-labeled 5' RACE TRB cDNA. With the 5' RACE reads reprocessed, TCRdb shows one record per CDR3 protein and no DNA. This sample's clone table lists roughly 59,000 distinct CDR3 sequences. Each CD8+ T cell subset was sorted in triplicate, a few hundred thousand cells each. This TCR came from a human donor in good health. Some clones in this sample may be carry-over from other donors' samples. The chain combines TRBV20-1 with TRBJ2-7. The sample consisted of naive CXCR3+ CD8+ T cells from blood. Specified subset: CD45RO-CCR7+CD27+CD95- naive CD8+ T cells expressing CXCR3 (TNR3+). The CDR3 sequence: CSASPLGRYEQYF.